Sequencing of this T cell receptor (beta chain) was carried out in a study of siplizumab effects on memory and regulatory T cells. Study-wide points: Naive T cells were seen as more diverse than memory cells and as major alloresponse contributors. Siplizumab caused a significant drop in alloreactive sequences traceable to unstimulated CD4+ memory cells.

Comment on this clone: Its antigen is unknown.

The method was immunoSEQ multiplex PCR; TCRdb's version includes in-frame clones alone and lacks a portion of them. This table has 100,000 or so clones, just over 90% appearing once. The CDR3 spans 14 residues. Germline values: CDR1 SGHNT, CDR2 YYREEE (reference sequence). V was clipped by 4 bases and J by 0 bases, with 10 bases between them. The sample comprised Tregs sorted from blood. The receptor comes from a human donor in good health. The chain couples TRBV5-4 to TRBJ1-2, with D possibly TRBD1 on 6 matching bases. CDR3 DNA sequence: TGTGCCAGCAGCACAGGGCTAACTAACTATGGCTACACCTTC. Translated: CASSTGLTNYGYTF.